The 16 T cell receptor beta chains presented below share a single source sample, sequenced in a study of tumor and adjacent non-tumor tissue in lung cancer. TCRbeta libraries were built with three rounds of nested PCR, modified from ARM-PCR. TCRdb passed the multiplex PCR reads through MiXCR, listing each CDR3 protein once. This sample carries roughly 70,000 distinct CDR3 sequences, roughly 75% of them seen once, and the ten largest clones take approximately 30%. This sample's RNA came from whole unsorted tissue. This non-tumor lung sample came from over 3 cm beyond the tumor edge. The source material was distant non-tumor lung tissue. The source is a woman between 45 and 60 years old with non-small cell lung cancer.

Details on this clonotype: This may be a read error, as it is one base from a much larger clone. The rearrangement joins TRBV20-1 to TRBJ2-7; D is undetermined. From germline, CDR1 is DFQATT and CDR2 SNEGSKA (reference sequence). The CDR3 is made up of 13 amino acids. Here the CDR3 DNA reads TGCACTGCTAGACGGACGGCCTCCTACGAGCAGTACTTC. This codes for CTARRTASYEQYF.

A remark on this clonotype: Because the CDR3 is missing its conserved closing phenylalanine or tryptophan, this is likely a read error. This chain joins TRBV5-6 and TRBJ2-1, with D tentatively TRBD2 (5 bases). The CDR3 loop spans 15 amino acids. The V gene's germline CDR1 is SGHDT and CDR2 YYEEEE. Here the CDR3 reads CTSSSLAQTYNEQFS. In nucleotides, the CDR3 is TGTACCAGCAGCTCTCTAGCCCAAACCTATAATGAGCAGTTCTCC.

This clonotype came up a few times. This may arise from a read error, as a much more abundant clone is one base away. This chain connects TRBV6-2 or TRBV6-3 to TRBJ1-5; D is ambiguous. The CDR3 loop spans 12 amino acids. The V end lost 4 bases, the J end lost 3 bases, and 4 bases lay between the germline ends. Germline V gives CDR1 MNHEY, CDR2 SVGEGT. The CDR3 DNA follows: TGTGCCAGCAGTTGGTACAATCAGCCCCAGCATTTT. It encodes CASSWYNQPQHF.

Turning to this clonotype: This could be a read error, since a much larger clone is one nucleotide away. The chain combines TRBV18 with TRBJ2-3; D is possibly TRBD2 (5 bases). Germline V gene sequence: CDR1 KGHSH, CDR2 LQKENI. This CDR3 comprises 15 residues. V lost 4 bases and J 1 base, leaving 12 bases between the germline ends. The CDR3 region is CASSRASIGTDTQYF. Here the CDR3 DNA reads TGTGCCAGCTCACGGGCTAGCATTGGCACAGATACGCAGTATTTT.

The rearrangement joins TRBV24-1 to TRBJ2-1; 9 bases are a match to TRBD2. Germline V lookup: CDR1 KGHDR, CDR2 SFDVKD. V was clipped by 2 bases and J by 5 bases; unmatched bases: 6. CDR3 length: 16 amino acids. The CDR3 region has the DNA TGTGCCACCAGTGATTCCGCTAGCGGGGAGAACAATGAGCAGTTCTTC. This codes for CATSDSASGENNEQFF.

For this clonotype: Germline is not matched at one junction end, which may reflect a read error. The rearrangement joins TRBV5-1 to TRBJ2-1, with D possibly called TRBD1 or TRBD2 (5 bases each). The length of the CDR3 is 14 residues. Germline loops: CDR1 SGHRS, CDR2 YFSETQ. The CDR3 loop is CASSQPGPSNEQLF. The CDR3 DNA is TGCGCCAGCAGCCAGCCGGGACCAAGCAATGAGCAGTTGTTC.

This clonotype was recorded once. Since no conserved phenylalanine or tryptophan closes the CDR3, a read error is the likely cause. The J gene is TRBJ2-1, the V gene TRBV20-1; D might be TRBD1 or TRBD2, each matching 7 bases. Germline CDR1 is DFQATT and CDR2 is SNEGSKA (reference sequence). Trimming shortened V by 4 bases and J by 4 bases, and 20 bases separated the two germline ends. The CDR3 covers 16 residues. The CDR3 sequence is CSATGGLLSSYNEQFV. In nucleotides, the CDR3 is TGCAGTGCTACAGGGGGACTATTGAGCTCATACAATGAGCAGTTCGTC.

Points on this clonotype: At one boundary the junction diverges from the germline segment, which might be a read error. The rearrangement uses TRBV24-1 and TRBJ2-1, with 8 bases identical to TRBD2. The V gene's germline CDR1 is KGHDR and CDR2 SFDVKD. This CDR3 has 15 amino acids. The CDR3 DNA reads TGTGTCACCAGGCCGGGACTAGGTACCCACAATGAGCAGTTTTTC. Encoded protein: CVTRPGLGTHNEQFF.

Remarks on this clonotype: A much larger clone differs from this one at a single base, so this may be a read error. Since no conserved phenylalanine or tryptophan closes the CDR3, a read error is the likely cause. V is TRBV6-2 or TRBV6-3 and J is TRBJ2-6; D call uncertain. V was cut by 8 bases and J by 0 bases, with 8 bases left in between. The CDR3 runs to 14 residues. Germline V lookup: CDR1 MNHEY, CDR2 SVGEGT. CDR3 nucleotide sequence: TGTGCCAGCTCCGGCTACTCTGGGGCCAACGTCCTGACTTAC. Amino acid sequence: CASSGYSGANVLTY.

Notes on this clonotype: One end of the junction does not line up with germline, which may come from a read error. In nucleotides, the CDR3 is TGTGCCACCAGTGATTTGCCTAGCGGGAGAGGGATCGGGGACCTGTTTTTT. Its translation: CATSDLPSGRGIGDLFF. The gene calls are TRBV24-1 and TRBJ2-2, with TRBD2 matching 10 bases. The CDR3 runs 17 residues. Germline CDR1 reads KGHDR; CDR2 reads SFDVKD.

This clonotype was observed many times. This chain uses TRBV6-2 or TRBV6-3 with TRBJ1-4, with D tentatively TRBD1 (5 bases). The CDR3 is 24 amino acids. Germline CDR1 MNHEY, CDR2 SVGEGT. Trimming pared 7 bases from V and 6 bases from J, leaving 45 bases between. Written as DNA, the CDR3 is TGTGCCAGCAAGGGAACTCAGGGTTGGCTCCCCTGGACCGGGTCGACTCAGAACGATGAAAAACTGTTTTTT. Encoded protein: CASKGTQGWLPWTGSTQNDEKLFF.

As regards this clonotype: One end of the junction fails to match germline, which may point to a read error. The rearrangement links TRBV11-2 to TRBJ2-6; weak D call: TRBD1 (5 bases). This CDR3 region has 18 residues. The germline CDR1 and CDR2 sequences are SGHAT and FQNNGV. The CDR3 region has the DNA TGTGCCAGCAGCTTAACGGACACTCTGTACTCTGGGACCAACGTCCTGACTTTC. It encodes CASSLTDTLYSGTNVLTF.

This clonotype has only one observation. A read error is possible here, since a much larger clone lies one base away. The chain recombines TRBV7-8 with TRBJ2-5; maybe TRBD2 (7 bases). This CDR3 has 13 amino acids. Germline V gene lookup returns CDR1 SGHVS and CDR2 FQNEAQ. The CDR3 is CTSSSGTLGTQYF. The CDR3 region has the DNA TGTACCAGCAGCAGCGGGACACTCGGCACCCAGTACTTC.

This clonotype occurred many times. The CDR3: CSVDPRLAGRNEQFF. The CDR3 DNA reads as TGCAGCGTTGACCCCAGACTAGCGGGACGCAATGAGCAGTTCTTC. The rearrangement uses TRBV29-1 and TRBJ2-1; TRBD2 matches 11 bases. Losses at the gene ends were 3 bases for V and 6 bases for J; bases not matched to a gene: 7. In germline, CDR1 is SQVTM, CDR2 ANQGSEA. The CDR3 is made up of 15 amino acids.

Note on this clonotype: One end of the junction is discordant with germline, which a read error may explain. V usage is TRBV20-1 and J usage is TRBJ2-1; TRBD2 matches at 8 bases. The length of the CDR3 is 15 residues. The germline gives CDR1 DFQATT, CDR2 SNEGSKA (reference sequence). The CDR3 DNA reads TGTAGAGCCCGACGAGGCGGGGGGCTGGTCAATGAGCAGTTCTTC. This translates into CRARRGGGLVNEQFF.

The chain has TRBV4-2 and TRBJ2-1; TRBD2 matches at 7 bases. The germline V gene encodes CDR1 LGHNA and CDR2 YNFKEQ. This CDR3 region has 17 residues. CDR3 region: CTSSQDSACGSLYEQFF. CDR3 coding DNA: TGTACTAGCAGCCAAGATTCGGCTTGCGGGAGTTTGTATGAGCAGTTCTTC.